Below are 3 T cell receptor beta chains sequenced from a single sample in a study of identical twins. Using its own MiXCR run on the 5' RACE reads, TCRdb lists one record per CDR3 protein. Altogether 500,000 or so distinct CDR3 sequences are present, approximately 15% being singletons, with the ten largest covering over 0.5%. This same sample was also taken into another study, of yellow fever vaccine responses in identical twins.

Sample: CD4+ T cells sorted from blood. These TCRs come from a young woman in good health.

This clonotype showed up many times. CDR3 DNA sequence: TGCAGCGTTACTAGCGGGGGTGGCTCGGAGACCCAGTACTTC. It specifies CSVTSGGGSETQYF. This rearrangement joins TRBV29-1 to TRBJ2-5, with TRBD2 identical over 11 bases. Trimming removed 5 bases from V and 5 bases from J; junction bases left unmatched: 7. CDR1 and CDR2 from the germline V gene are SQVTM and ANQGSEA. CDR3 length equals 14 residues.

V gene TRBV5-1 combines with J gene TRBJ1-1; D perhaps matches TRBD1 (5 bases). This CDR3 is 15 amino acids long. Trimming took 4 bases from V and 2 from J, leaving 15 bases between them. Germline V CDR1 and CDR2: SGHRS, YFSETQ. CDR3 region: CASSPQGVSNTEAFF. DNA of the CDR3: TGCGCCAGCAGCCCCCAAGGGGTGTCAAACACTGAAGCTTTCTTT. Together with reference TRBV5-1 and TRBJ1-1, the CDR3 gives the full variable domain: KAGVTQTPRYLIKTRGQQVTLSCSPISGHRSVSWYQQTPGQGLQFLFEYFSETQRNKGNFPGRFSGRQFSNSRSEMNVSTLELGDSALYLCASSPQGVSNTEAFFGQGTRLTVV.

The chain employs TRBV10-3 and TRBJ2-2, with D perhaps given as TRBD1 or TRBD2 (6 bases each). This CDR3 has 17 residues. Looked up from germline, CDR1 is ENHRY and CDR2 is SYGVKD. The V end was cut by 4 bases, the J end by 1 base, with 16 bases between. CDR3 sequence (DNA): TGTGCCATCAGTGCTACCTCGGGGGCACAGAACACCGGGGAGCTGTTTTTT. It translates to CAISATSGAQNTGELFF.